This TCR beta chain was sequenced for a study of cytomegalovirus exposure and HLA in healthy donors. As concerns this clone: The antigen is unknown.

Clones were sequenced by immunoSEQ multiplex PCR, and TCRdb holds only the in-frame ones, with some missing. The table shows roughly 130,000 clones, with around nine tenths occurring only once. Study-wide points: The listing of roughly 160 TCR beta chains classed them as cytomegalovirus-associated. Specific recognition of CMV antigens was confirmed in vitro for three chains (all CMV-associated).

Germline CDR1 reads MNHEY; CDR2 reads SVGAGI. The CDR3 contains 15 residues. V lost 7 bases and J lost 3; bases outside the gene matches: 8. This TCR was recovered from a man aged 30 to 45 in good health and CMV-seronegative. Sequences were obtained from PBMCs. J is TRBJ2-7 and V is TRBV6-5; 11 nucleotides line up with TRBD1. As DNA, the CDR3 is TGTGCCAGCACGCGTAGGGGGACAGGGGGCTACGAGCAGTACTTC. Its translation is CASTRRGTGGYEQYF.